This T cell receptor beta chain appears in the sequencing data of a study of T cells in Graves' hyperthyroidism and ophthalmopathy. TCR beta CDR3 sequences were amplified from RNA transcripts. First-round RT-PCR with HTBI primers amplified the TCR CDR3 region. TCRdb re-called the multiplex PCR reads through MiXCR, storing one row per CDR3 protein. Of roughly 200,000 distinct CDR3 sequences in the sample, 17% are singletons; the top ten hold approximately 56%. This clonotype occurred many times. Source material for PBMCs was more than 7.5 ml fresh peripheral blood. The CDR3 runs to 13 residues. Germline trimming cut 3 bases from V and 3 bases from J; bases unmatched to any gene: 1. Germline values: CDR1 SGHVS, CDR2 FQNEAQ.

The origin of this receptor is a woman aged 45-59 years with Graves' hyperthyroidism. The chain links TRBV7-8 to TRBJ2-7; 8 bases are a match to TRBD2. The source material was blood. CDR3 region: CASSFGRDYEQYF. The CDR3 coding sequence is TGTGCCAGCAGCTTCGGGAGGGACTACGAGCAGTACTTC.